This T cell receptor beta chain stems from a study of a mutant IDH1 vaccine in newly diagnosed glioma. Study findings and constraints: Overall, about 92% of patients had vaccine-induced immune responses.

This CDR3 contains 16 residues. From germline, CDR1 is SGHNT and CDR2 YYREEE (reference sequence). V dropped 1 base and J dropped 1 base, with 13 bases sitting between them. Using immunoSEQ multiplex PCR, the repertoire was profiled, and TCRdb retains in-frame clones only, with some absent. The table records approximately 40,000 clones, 65% to 85% of them present only once. Documented time point: week 11, during vaccination. In every dose of vaccine, 300 ug of mutant IDH1 20-mer peptide was given alongside topical imiquimod. Donor diagnoses consisted of new WHO grade 3 or 4 IDH1-mutant, ATRX-lost astrocytomas. Comments on this clone: Its antigen is not identified.

The rearrangement uses TRBV5-4 and TRBJ2-3; D is perhaps TRBD1 (7 bases). This sequence was found in a man aged 35 to 55 with glioma. The source was PBMCs, collected from a glioma patient whose treatment included an IDH1 peptide vaccine. In nucleotides, the CDR3 is TGTGCCAGCAGCTTGTCGACAGGGACTGGCACAGATACGCAGTATTTT. Its translation: CASSLSTGTGTDTQYF.